This T cell receptor beta chain appears in the sequencing data of a study of early T cells in non-severe SARS-CoV-2 infection. Germline CDR1 and CDR2: SGHAT and FQNNGV. The CDR3 runs to 14 residues. V lost 3 bases to trimming and J lost 4 bases, with 13 bases between them. TCRdb reprocessed the 5' RACE reads with MiXCR, giving one entry per CDR3 protein. The data contain some 64,000 distinct CDR3 sequences, 18% of them singletons. The source of this sequence is an adult who was a healthcare worker with PCR-confirmed SARS-CoV-2 infection or an uninfected control (not recorded which). The chain is built from TRBV11-2 and TRBJ2-7; D is perhaps TRBD2 (5 bases). Source: whole blood, taken at baseline. CDR3 sequence: CASSFEGMAYEQYF. The CDR3 coding sequence is TGTGCCAGCAGCTTCGAGGGAATGGCTTACGAGCAGTACTTC.